This TCR beta chain was obtained from a study of T cells in Graves' hyperthyroidism and ophthalmopathy (dated by TCRdb to between 2019 and 2020). Study-level background: Peripheral blood was sampled at the time of initial diagnosis, prior to any treatment. A discovery cohort of about a hundred patients, about 43 with Graves' ophthalmopathy and about 60 with stable Graves' hyperthyroidism, was used to find distinguishing TCR V-J signatures. Prospective prediction of ophthalmopathy was tested in an independent validation cohort of approximately 19 hyperthyroidism patients and some 17 patients who later progressed to ophthalmopathy. For training and testing, the 110 or so patients in the discovery cohort were randomly divided in a 7:3 ratio. The study also compared thyroid tissue and blood T-cell repertoires from several Graves' hyperthyroidism patients. Following sampling, methimazole starting at 30 mg daily was given to hyperthyroidism patients, and high-dose intravenous methylprednisolone was given to ophthalmopathy patients. The paper describes TCR Vbeta CDR3 sequencing of about 140 peripheral blood samples, made up of some 42 ophthalmopathy patients, around 78 hyperthyroidism patients and approximately 17 progressor patients. Overall study outcomes, separate from this receptor: Blood samples also contained most of the expanded thyroid clonotypes (frequency above 0.001), which suggests that blood repertoires may reflect thyroid immune responses. A 13 V-J signature model separated ophthalmopathy from stable hyperthyroidism, with roughly 88% sensitivity and roughly 81% specificity in cross-validation and 80%/75% in testing. No statistical method was used to set the sample size in advance, and investigators knew the group allocation. In validation, the model predicted progression to ophthalmopathy with approximately 71% sensitivity and approximately 78% specificity, a median of about six months before onset.

A patient counted as having stable Graves' hyperthyroidism if no progression to ophthalmopathy occurred over 18 months of follow-up. Hyperthyroidism patients were aged 18 to 65 years and newly diagnosed, with disease duration of less than 2 months. Any patient with an uncontrolled infection, another autoimmune disease, pregnancy or lactation was excluded. Diagnoses were based on clinical symptoms, serum thyroxine and TRAb, thyroid ultrasound and orbital computed tomography. Ficoll-Paque density gradient centrifugation was used to isolate PBMCs from 9.5 to 10 ml of fresh peripheral blood. Trizol reagent was used to extract total RNA, and RNA quality was then checked on an Agilent 2100 Bioanalyzer. This clonotype was seen at least ten times. Its specific antigen is unknown. No much larger clone is present one base from it, and per-base qualities are unavailable. The TCR beta CDR3 regions were amplified from the RNA transcripts. For the first round of RT-PCR on the TCR CDR3, the HTBI primer set was used together with the Qiagen OneStep RT-PCR kit. A second multiplex PCR round built the libraries, followed by size selection and purification. Libraries were sequenced paired-end with 100 bp reads on an Illumina HiSeq2000. As for how the authors treated the data: Raw data were processed with SOAPnuke, discarding reads with adapters, uncalled bases, mean Phred below 15, or no exact constant-primer or identifier match. COPE v1.2.5 was used to merge high-quality paired reads, and clonotypes were defined as unique nucleotide sequences. Clonotypes were aligned to IMGT TRBV, TRBD and TRBJ reference segments using MiTCR v1.1. The analysis included only V-J combinations with a frequency above 0.0001, which together covered roughly 99% of the repertoires. A TCS score was defined as the ratio of F50 (clonal expansion) to E x V (chaos), with BLOSUM62-based TCRdist applied between CDR3 peptides within each V-J. Welch's t-statistics and random forest reduced 500 to 650 V-J features to some 14, which were used in a naive Bayes classifier (R e1071). TCRdb reran the public reads through fastp at Q25 and MiXCR, keeping productive beta chains. Each CDR3 protein gets just one entry, which takes the most common genes and DNA from the rows behind it. The V and J calls and clone size are TCRdb's, not the authors'. The table for this sample lists approximately 400,000 distinct CDR3 sequences; 15% of them were counted only once. In total, the top ten clones hold approximately 29% of the sample.

V and J are truncated by 5 bases and 3 bases respectively, leaving an intervening sequence of 14 bases. The CDR3 contains 14 residues, cysteine and phenylalanine counted. Only the CDR3 DNA is retained, 42 bases long and in frame from the first base. The germline V gene provides CDR1 MDHEN and CDR2 SYDVKM. Sequencing was performed on blood. This TCR was recovered from a woman younger than 45 with Graves' hyperthyroidism. This chain is built from TRBV28 and TRBJ2-7, with the D call tentatively TRBD1 or TRBD2, each fitting 5 bases. DNA sequence: TGTGCCAGCAGTCCTCGGGACCGGGACTACGAGCAGTACTTC. It translates as CASSPRDRDYEQYF.